This T cell receptor beta chain was identified in a study of blood T cell repertoires in COVID-19. Study information: PBMCs, B-cell-depleted T cells, or T cells were the source of the cDNA or gDNA that made up the material.

Per the study methods: The authors estimated nucleated cell counts from reference gene primer amplification. Method: immunoSEQ multiplex PCR; TCRdb's copy keeps in-frame clones and lacks some. The DNA was the basis for D and trimming; V, J and clone size are from that table. This table has over 110,000 clones, approximately 90% appearing once. The CDR3 is 14 amino acids. The germline V gene has CDR1 LNHNV and CDR2 YYDKDF (reference sequence). V gave up 4 bases and J gave up 3 bases; unmatched junction bases: 4. Sequencing was performed on peripheral blood. This receptor was obtained from a human donor in a cohort sampled during active COVID-19. The chain links TRBV15 to TRBJ2-3; 7 nucleotides line up with TRBD1. This CDR3 reads CATSTRGTTDTQYF. The CDR3 DNA reads TGTGCCACCAGCACCAGGGGGACAACAGATACGCAGTATTTT.